The 18 T cell receptor beta chains presented below share a single source sample, sequenced in a study of PD-1 blockade in mismatch repair-deficient tumors. This table comes from immunoSEQ multiplex PCR, and its TCRdb copy is limited to in-frame clones, with some not included. The profile shows 120,000 or so clones, 70% to 90% of them singletons. This specimen was peripheral blood, taken 44 weeks after starting pembrolizumab. The receptors derive from an adult with mismatch repair-deficient cancer.

The chain carries TRBV5-6 and TRBJ2-7; D is ambiguous. Between the trimmed V and J ends, which lost 0 bases and 5 bases, there was a span of 18 bases. The CDR3 length is 16 residues. The germline CDR1 and CDR2 sequences are SGHDT and YYEEEE. The CDR3 reads CASSLALKIVGDEQYF. As DNA, the CDR3 is TGTGCCAGCAGCTTGGCCCTGAAGATTGTCGGAGACGAGCAGTACTTC.

V usage is TRBV10-2 and J usage is TRBJ2-5, with D possibly being TRBD2 (7 bases). The germline gives CDR1 WSHSY, CDR2 SAAADI. The CDR3 spans 14 residues. V lost 7 bases and J lost 0, with 12 bases in between. The CDR3 coding sequence is TGCGCCAGCAAAGGGGGGGTATACCAAGAGACCCAGTACTTC. Protein product: CASKGGVYQETQYF.

This clone was detected once. V and J are TRBV27 and TRBJ2-6; no definite D call. Germline V gene data show CDR1 as MNHEY and CDR2 as SMNVEV (reference sequence). This CDR3 is built from 15 residues. The V gene lost 3 bases and the J gene lost 0 bases, with 6 bases spanning the gap. The DNA for the CDR3 is TGTGCCAGCAGTTTTACAGACTCTGGGGCCAACGTCCTGACTTTC. Protein: CASSFTDSGANVLTF.

In its sample, this clone was seen a few times. The CDR3 loop is CASTLPRGAQTF. The CDR3 nucleotides are TGTGCCAGCACTCTACCACGGGGGGCACAAACCTTC. This rearrangement joins TRBV28 to TRBJ1-2; maybe TRBD1 (6 bases). V shed 7 bases and J shed 14 bases, with 20 bases lying between them. The CDR3 runs to 12 residues. Germline V gene data show CDR1 as MDHEN and CDR2 as SYDVKM.

The chain carries TRBV6-5 and TRBJ2-5; 8 nucleotides line up with TRBD1. This CDR3 is 15 amino acids long. Germline V gene lookup returns CDR1 MNHEY and CDR2 SVGAGI. The V and J ends lost 2 bases and 4 bases, in that order; junction bases with no gene match: 6. As DNA, the CDR3 is TGTGCCAGCAGTTACGATACAGGGGGTCCAGAGACCCAGTACTTC. Its translation: CASSYDTGGPETQYF.

This chain connects TRBV5-6 to TRBJ2-7; 11 nucleotides align to TRBD2. The trim removed 3 bases at V and 3 bases at J, leaving 2 bases unmatched. There are 14 residues in the CDR3. Per germline, CDR1 SGHDT and CDR2 YYEEEE. The CDR3 nucleotides are TGTGCCAGCAGCTCGACTAGCGGGATCTACGAGCAGTACTTC. This sequence encodes CASSSTSGIYEQYF.

This clone occurred a few times. The rearrangement uses TRBV7-2 and TRBJ2-7; the D gene is possibly TRBD1 (6 bases). The CDR3 has 13 residues. The ends were cut back, 3 bases at V and 2 bases at J, with 8 bases in the middle. Germline CDR1 and CDR2: SGHTA and FQGNSA. This CDR3 reads CASSFTGTYEQYF. CDR3 nucleotides: TGTGCCAGCAGCTTTACAGGGACCTACGAGCAGTACTTC.

The rearrangement joins TRBV6-1 to TRBJ1-5; D is undetermined. This CDR3 has 13 amino acids. Between the trimmed V and J ends, which lost 3 bases and 4 bases, there was a span of 7 bases. Germline lookup yields CDR1 MNHNS and CDR2 SASEGT. CDR3 coding DNA: TGTGCCAGCAGTGAGATGTTAAATCAGCCCCAGCATTTT. Its protein product is CASSEMLNQPQHF.

The chain recombines TRBV7-9 with TRBJ1-3, with D perhaps TRBD1 (5 bases). The V end was cut by 4 bases, the J end by 6 bases, with 13 bases between. There are 14 residues in the CDR3. Germline V gene sequence: CDR1 SEHNR, CDR2 FQNEAQ (reference sequence). Written as DNA, the CDR3 is TGTGCCAGCAGCTCACGGGACGCCGAAAACACCATATATTTT. This encodes CASSSRDAENTIYF.

The table lists this clone with a count of one. The chain carries TRBV18 and TRBJ2-1; TRBD2 matches at 9 bases. Trimming took 6 bases from V and 10 from J; bases not matched to a gene: 7. The CDR3 runs to 13 residues. Looked up from germline, CDR1 is KGHSH and CDR2 is LQKENI. The CDR3 protein is CASSSKLAGEQFF. The CDR3, as DNA: TGTGCCAGCTCGTCGAAACTAGCGGGCGAGCAGTTCTTC.

The chain couples TRBV7-2 to TRBJ1-2; D might be TRBD1 (5 bases). Germline V gene data show CDR1 as SGHTA and CDR2 as FQGNSA. V dropped 3 bases and J dropped 3 bases, with 11 bases sitting between them. The length of the CDR3 is 14 residues. The CDR3 coding sequence is TGTGCCAGCAGCTTGCTCAGGGATTACTATGGCTACACCTTC. Its protein product is CASSLLRDYYGYTF. The full variable domain, with the rest looked up from reference TRBV7-2 and TRBJ1-2, is GAGVSQSPSNKVTEKGKDVELRCDPISGHTALYWYRQSLGQGLEFLIYFQGNSAPDKSGLPSDRFSAERTGGSVSTLTIQRTQQEDSAVYLCASSLLRDYYGYTFGSGTRLTVV.

The rearrangement uses TRBV29-1 and TRBJ2-1; tentatively, D is TRBD1 (6 bases). This CDR3 has 10 residues. The germline V gene encodes CDR1 SQVTM and CDR2 ANQGSEA. This CDR3 is CLAGDNEQFF. In DNA, the CDR3 is TGCCTGGCAGGGGACAATGAGCAGTTCTTC.

This clone occurred a few times. J is TRBJ2-7 and V is TRBV18; D is uncertain. Per germline, CDR1 KGHSH and CDR2 LQKENI. V was shortened by 0 bases and J by 5 bases, with 11 bases between the two germline ends. The CDR3 spans 14 residues. The CDR3: CASSPPGRSNEQYF. DNA for the CDR3: TGTGCCAGCTCACCACCCGGCAGAAGTAACGAGCAGTACTTC.

The rearrangement joins TRBV6-6 to TRBJ2-1, with no clear D. This CDR3 is built from 13 residues. CDR1 MNHNY and CDR2 SVGAGI come from the germline V gene (reference sequence). Between the trimmed V and J ends, which lost 5 bases and 2 bases, there was a span of 7 bases. The CDR3 region has the DNA TGTGCCAGCAGTCAACTAACCTACAATGAGCAGTTCTTC. It translates to CASSQLTYNEQFF.

This clone has only one observation. The rearrangement links TRBV19 to TRBJ1-5, with D hard to call. CDR1 LNHDA and CDR2 SQIVND come from the germline V gene (reference sequence). Trimming removed 3 bases from V and 7 bases from J, with 7 bases in between. The CDR3 spans 12 residues. DNA of the CDR3: TGTGCCAGTAGTATGGTCGGGCAGCCCCAGCATTTT. Translating gives CASSMVGQPQHF.

This rearrangement joins TRBV21-1 to TRBJ2-3; the D segment call TRBD1 is taken from the table without a DNA check. TRBV21-1 is noted as a pseudogene. CDR3 length: 17 amino acids. This CDR3 is CASSEMTGETPQDTQYF. The CDR3 region has the DNA TGTGCCAGCAGCGAGATGACAGGGGAGACCCCTCAGGATACGCAGTATTTT.

V is TRBV6-5 and J is TRBJ2-1; tentative D call: TRBD2 (7 bases). The CDR3 runs to 14 residues. Germline V gene sequence: CDR1 MNHEY, CDR2 SVGAGI. V was shortened by 7 bases and J by 5 bases, with 15 bases between the two germline ends. The CDR3 here is CASKGGGSDNEQFF. CDR3 DNA: TGTGCCAGCAAGGGAGGGGGTTCCGACAATGAGCAGTTCTTC.

The chain is built from TRBV4-1 and TRBJ2-5; 7 bases line up with TRBD2. V lost 1 base, J lost 6 bases, and 11 bases stayed unmatched. This CDR3 is built from 16 residues. Germline CDR1 is MGHRA and CDR2 is YSYEKL. The CDR3 loop is CASSQGLREGRKTQYF. CDR3 sequence (DNA): TGCGCCAGCAGCCAAGGCTTGAGGGAGGGCAGAAAGACCCAGTACTTC.